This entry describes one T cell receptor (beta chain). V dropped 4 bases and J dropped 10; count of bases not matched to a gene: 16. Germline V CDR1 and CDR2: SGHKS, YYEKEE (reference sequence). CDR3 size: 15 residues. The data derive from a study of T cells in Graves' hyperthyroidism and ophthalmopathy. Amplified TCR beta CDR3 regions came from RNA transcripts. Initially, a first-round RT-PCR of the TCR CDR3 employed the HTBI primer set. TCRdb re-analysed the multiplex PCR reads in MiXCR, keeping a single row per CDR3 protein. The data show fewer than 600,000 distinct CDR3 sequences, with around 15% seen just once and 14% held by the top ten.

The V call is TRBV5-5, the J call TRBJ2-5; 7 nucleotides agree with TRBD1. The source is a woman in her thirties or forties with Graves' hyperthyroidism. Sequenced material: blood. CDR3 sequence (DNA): TGTGCCAGCAGCCCGCCGGGACAGCCTTATGGGGACCAGTACTTC. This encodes CASSPPGQPYGDQYF. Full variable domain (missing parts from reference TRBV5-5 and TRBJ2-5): DAGVTQSPTHLIKTRGQQVTLRCSPISGHKSVSWYQQVLGQGPQFIFQYYEKEERGRGNFPDRFSARQFPNYSSELNVNALLLGDSALYLCASSPPGQPYGDQYFGPGTRLLVL.